This T cell receptor beta chain comes out of a study of technical replicates of blood from a handful of donors (dated by TCRdb to between 2016 and 2019). The library was built by means of the immunoSEQ multiplex PCR assay. This is the immuneACCESS table as TCRdb keeps it, with only in-frame sequences that have V and J called. A part of the clones is gone; compared with another copy, unresolved V genes explain less than half, and the rest is unexplained. Here the sample has 80,000 or so clones; around four fifths occur a single time. Roughly 4% of the sample comes from the top ten. CDR1 and CDR2 are drawn from the germline V gene: SQVTM, ANQGSEA. Taken from cysteine to phenylalanine, the CDR3 has 13 residues. Left in the record is the CDR3 DNA by itself, 39 bases read in frame from the first base. V is pruned by 6 bases and J by 5 bases, leaving 9 bases of the junction without a gene match. Points on this clone: Its specific antigen is unknown. Per-nucleotide qualities are absent, and no much larger clonotype sits a single base away.

This receptor was taken from a human donor in good health. Some clones in this sample may be carry-over from other donors' samples. The chain is assembled from TRBV29-1 and TRBJ2-5; TRBD2 fits 7 bases in the junction. Sequenced input: PBMCs. The DNA sequence is TGCAGCGTGAACCCGGGGGGTAGGGAGACCCAGTACTTC. Its protein is CSVNPGGRETQYF.